Each of the 21 T cell receptor beta chains below was sequenced from the same sample in a study of shared clonotypes between healthy human individuals (dated by TCRdb to about 2020). Receptor libraries were prepared by the immunoSEQ multiplex PCR assay. TCRdb limited this immuneACCESS table to in-frame rearrangements with V and J called. A share of clones is missing; checked studies link under half to unresolved V genes, and the rest is unexplained. Here the sample has more than 1,200,000 clones; 98% occur a single time. The ten largest clones represent 0.36% of the sample. What was sequenced was naive CD4+ T cells sorted from blood. The cell subset or site label corresponds to: CD45RA+ positively selected. These receptors all stem from a man younger than 45 in good health.

V gene TRBV6-6 combines with J gene TRBJ2-7; D ambiguous. Germline CDR1 and CDR2: MNHNY and SVGAGI (reference sequence). The CDR3 runs to 13 residues. The germline V and J ends were trimmed by 5 bases and 3 bases, with 11 bases remaining between them. The CDR3 DNA reads TGTGCCAGCAGTCGGGCATCCCGCTACGAGCAGTACTTC. It translates to CASSRASRYEQYF.

The rearrangement uses TRBV5-1 and TRBJ2-7; D unresolved. This CDR3 region has 12 residues. Germline values: CDR1 SGHRS, CDR2 YFSETQ. Between the trimmed V and J ends, which lost 6 bases and 6 bases, there was a span of 13 bases. CDR3 region: CASTPQNGEQYF. In DNA form, the CDR3 reads TGCGCCAGCACCCCTCAGAATGGCGAGCAGTACTTC.

V usage is TRBV4-1 and J usage is TRBJ2-2; TRBD2 aligns across 8 bases. The junction had 6 bases not matched to a gene; V was cut back by 8 bases and J by 7 bases. Germline assignment: CDR1 MGHRA and CDR2 YSYEKL. The CDR3 sequence is 13 residues long. CDR3: CASGLALGGELFF. CDR3 bases: TGCGCCAGCGGACTAGCCTTGGGCGGGGAGCTGTTTTTT.

CDR3 loop: CAWKYRAGEETQYF. CDR3 in DNA: TGTGCCTGGAAATACAGGGCTGGGGAAGAGACCCAGTACTTC. The chain combines TRBV30 with TRBJ2-5; D is perhaps TRBD1 (6 bases). The CDR3 has 14 amino acids. Trimming removed 4 bases from V and 3 bases from J, with 15 bases in between. Germline V lookup: CDR1 GTSNPN, CDR2 SVGIG (reference sequence).

V gene TRBV4-1 combines with J gene TRBJ2-7, with no clear D. CDR3 length equals 17 residues. Trimming took off 0 bases at V and 0 bases at J, with 15 bases between the two ends. CDR1 and CDR2 from the germline V gene are MGHRA and YSYEKL. Here the CDR3 DNA reads TGCGCCAGCAGCCAAGAAATCGGGTTGGGTGGCTCCTACGAGCAGTACTTC. It specifies CASSQEIGLGGSYEQYF.

The V gene is TRBV6-6, the J gene TRBJ1-4, with TRBD1 as a possible D gene (5 bases). The CDR3 loop spans 16 amino acids. Trimming took 5 bases from V and 8 from J, leaving 21 bases between them. The V gene's germline CDR1 is MNHNY and CDR2 SVGAGI (reference sequence). CDR3 protein: CASSTPGTYEREKLFF. The CDR3 DNA follows: TGTGCCAGCAGTACCCCCGGGACGTATGAACGGGAAAAACTGTTTTTT.

The V and J genes are TRBV4-1 and TRBJ1-5; D remains unclear. V shed 0 bases and J shed 6 bases, with 9 bases lying between them. The CDR3 is made up of 14 amino acids. Germline values: CDR1 MGHRA, CDR2 YSYEKL. CDR3: CASSQDQVSQPQHF. Written as DNA, the CDR3 is TGCGCCAGCAGCCAAGATCAGGTCAGTCAGCCCCAGCATTTT.

The rearrangement links TRBV11-2 to TRBJ1-5; no reliable D call. Trimming stripped 1 base from V and 6 bases from J, with 7 bases between. Germline V gene lookup returns CDR1 SGHAT and CDR2 FQNNGV. This CDR3 spans 13 amino acids. CDR3 sequence: CASSLATLQPQHF. The CDR3 DNA reads TGTGCCAGCAGCTTAGCCACCCTTCAGCCCCAGCATTTT.

This chain links TRBV27 with TRBJ2-4, with 14 bases lining up with TRBD2. The CDR3 runs to 18 residues. Germline CDR1 reads MNHEY; CDR2 reads SMNVEV (reference sequence). V lost 5 bases to trimming and J lost 2 bases; unmatched junction nucleotides: 8. The CDR3 loop is CASSRLGTSGSSKNIQYF. DNA of the CDR3: TGTGCCAGCAGTCGCCTTGGGACTAGCGGGAGTTCCAAAAACATTCAGTACTTC.

The V and J genes are TRBV7-2 and TRBJ2-2, with 8 bases matching TRBD2. The CDR3 spans 18 residues. V shed 1 base and J 1 base; nucleotides not matched to a gene: 8. Germline values: CDR1 SGHTA, CDR2 FQGNSA. The CDR3 loop reads CASSLVGLAGLNTGELFF. The CDR3 nucleotides read TGTGCCAGCAGCTTAGTGGGCCTAGCGGGCCTGAACACCGGGGAGCTGTTTTTT.

This clone was counted a single time. The chain employs TRBV6-5 and TRBJ1-1; D is uncertain. There are 13 residues in the CDR3. CDR1 is MNHEY and CDR2 is SVGAGI in the germline V gene. V gave up 2 bases and J gave up 3 bases, with 7 bases separating them. CDR3 region: CASSYVQDTEAFF. In DNA form, the CDR3 reads TGTGCCAGCAGTTACGTCCAGGACACTGAAGCTTTCTTT.

This chain joins TRBV7-8 and TRBJ2-7; no clear D. The CDR3 runs 14 residues. Per the germline V gene, CDR1 is SGHVS and CDR2 is FQNEAQ. The V and J ends lost 2 bases and 2 bases respectively, with 10 bases between them. The CDR3 nucleotides read TGTGCCAGCAGCTTATTAACAGCCCCCTACGAGCAGTACTTC. It is translated as CASSLLTAPYEQYF.

The chain recombines TRBV2 with TRBJ2-1; D not certain. CDR3 size: 14 residues. Trimming took 6 bases from V and 6 from J, leaving 15 bases between them. The germline CDR1 and CDR2 sequences are SNHLY and FYNNEI. CDR3: CASRLEMASNEQFF. DNA of the CDR3: TGTGCCAGCAGATTAGAAATGGCCTCCAATGAGCAGTTCTTC.

The V gene is TRBV6-1, the J gene TRBJ2-1; no definite D call. V lost 6 bases and J 0 bases, leaving 6 bases between the germline ends. The CDR3 spans 13 residues. CDR1 is MNHNS and CDR2 is SASEGT in the germline V gene. The CDR3 is CASRFSSYNEQFF. For the CDR3, the DNA is TGTGCCAGCAGGTTCAGCTCCTACAATGAGCAGTTCTTC.

The genes are TRBV29-1 and TRBJ2-3; D not certain. V lost 5 bases, J lost 5 bases, and 8 bases lay in between. Per the germline V gene, CDR1 is SQVTM and CDR2 is ANQGSEA. CDR3 length equals 11 residues. This CDR3 reads CSVHTVDTQYF. In DNA, the CDR3 is TGCAGCGTTCACACAGTAGATACGCAGTATTTT.

The rearrangement uses TRBV19 and TRBJ2-7, with 8 bases aligning to TRBD2. J was trimmed by 6 bases and V by 3 bases; bases with no gene match: 10. This CDR3 comprises 15 residues. Per the germline V gene, CDR1 is LNHDA and CDR2 is SQIVND (reference sequence). CDR3 protein: CASSIVAGTFFEQYF. The CDR3 DNA reads as TGTGCCAGTAGTATCGTAGCGGGAACCTTCTTCGAGCAGTACTTC.

This clone was detected once. The chain has TRBV7-3 and TRBJ1-1, with 9 positions matching TRBD1. This CDR3 spans 14 amino acids. J gave up 11 bases and V 6 bases, and 13 bases lay outside the gene matches. The germline V gene has CDR1 SGHTA and CDR2 FQGTGA. The CDR3 spells CASSPGGQGGKAFF. CDR3 bases: TGTGCCAGCAGTCCCGGGGGACAGGGTGGAAAGGCTTTCTTT. The full variable domain, rest sourced from reference TRBV7-3 and TRBJ1-1, is GAGVSQTPSNKVTEKGKYVELRCDPISGHTALYWYRQSLGQGPEFLIYFQGTGAADDSGLPNDRFFAVRPEGSVSTLKIQRTERGDSAVYLCASSPGGQGGKAFFGQGTRLTVV.

The chain joins TRBV5-5 to TRBJ2-5; D unresolved. The germline CDR1 and CDR2 sequences are SGHKS and YYEKEE (reference sequence). Trimming pared 0 bases from V and 3 bases from J, leaving 3 bases between. This CDR3 is 12 amino acids long. The CDR3 coding sequence is TGTGCCAGCAGCTTGGGAGAAGAGACCCAGTACTTC. It yields the protein CASSLGEETQYF.

The genes are TRBV15 and TRBJ2-1; D not certain. CDR1 is LNHNV and CDR2 is YYDKDF in the germline V gene (reference sequence). Trimming pared 5 bases from V and 5 bases from J, leaving 10 bases between. The CDR3 covers 13 residues. The CDR3 DNA is TGTGCCACCAGCGTTTCTAGAAACAATGAGCAGTTCTTC. It specifies CATSVSRNNEQFF.

For this clone: At the DNA level, this CDR3 is encoded by other sequences in the same sample as well. The rearrangement joins TRBV2 to TRBJ1-4; D remains ambiguous. In germline, CDR1 is SNHLY, CDR2 FYNNEI. With 5 bases removed from V and 5 bases from J, the gap between germline ends came to 3 bases. CDR3 size: 11 residues. In nucleotides, the CDR3 is TGTGCCAGCAGTACGAATGAAAAACTGTTTTTT. Translated: CASSTNEKLFF. Complete variable domain (other parts from reference TRBV2 and TRBJ1-4): EPEVTQTPSHQVTQMGQEVILRCVPISNHLYFYWYRQILGQKVEFLVSFYNNEISEKSEIFDDQFSVERPDGSNFTLKIRSTKLEDSAMYFCASSTNEKLFFGSGTQLSVL.

The V and J genes are TRBV6-6 and TRBJ2-5; perhaps TRBD1 as D (6 bases). V was shortened by 0 bases and J by 2 bases, with 13 bases between the two germline ends. Germline V gives CDR1 MNHNY, CDR2 SVGAGI (reference sequence). The CDR3 extends over 16 amino acids. CDR3 in amino acids: CASSYSSGQGQETQYF. The CDR3, as DNA: TGTGCCAGCAGTTACTCAAGTGGGCAGGGGCAAGAGACCCAGTACTTC.